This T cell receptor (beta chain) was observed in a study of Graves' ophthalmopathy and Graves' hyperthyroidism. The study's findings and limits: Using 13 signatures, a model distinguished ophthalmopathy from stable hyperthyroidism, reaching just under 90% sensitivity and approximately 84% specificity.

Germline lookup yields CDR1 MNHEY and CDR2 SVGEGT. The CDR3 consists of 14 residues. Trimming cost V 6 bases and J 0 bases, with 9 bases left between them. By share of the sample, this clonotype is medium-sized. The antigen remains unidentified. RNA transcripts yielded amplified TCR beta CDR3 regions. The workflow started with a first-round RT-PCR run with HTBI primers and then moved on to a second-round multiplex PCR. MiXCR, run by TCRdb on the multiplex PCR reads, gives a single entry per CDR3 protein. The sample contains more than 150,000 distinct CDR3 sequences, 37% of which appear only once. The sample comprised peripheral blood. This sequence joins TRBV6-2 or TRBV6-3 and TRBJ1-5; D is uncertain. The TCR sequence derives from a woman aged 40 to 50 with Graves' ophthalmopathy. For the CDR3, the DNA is TGTGCCAGCAGATCGGTGGTTAGCAATCAGCCCCAGCATTTT. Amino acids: CASRSVVSNQPQHF.